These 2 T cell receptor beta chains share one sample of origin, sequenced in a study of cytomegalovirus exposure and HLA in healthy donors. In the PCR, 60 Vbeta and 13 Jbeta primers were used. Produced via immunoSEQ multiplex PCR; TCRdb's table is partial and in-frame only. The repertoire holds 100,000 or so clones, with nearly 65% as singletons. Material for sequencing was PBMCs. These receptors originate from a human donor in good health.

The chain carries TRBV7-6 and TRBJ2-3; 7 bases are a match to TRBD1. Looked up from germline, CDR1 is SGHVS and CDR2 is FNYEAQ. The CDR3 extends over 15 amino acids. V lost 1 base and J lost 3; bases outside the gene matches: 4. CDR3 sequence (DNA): TGTGCCAGCAGCTTAGGAACGACAGGGACAGATACGCAGTATTTT. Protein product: CASSLGTTGTDTQYF.

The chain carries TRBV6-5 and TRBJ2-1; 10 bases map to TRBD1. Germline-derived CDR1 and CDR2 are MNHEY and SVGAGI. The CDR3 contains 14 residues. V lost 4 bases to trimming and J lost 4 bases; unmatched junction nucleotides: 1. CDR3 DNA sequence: TGTGCCAGCAGTTTGGGACAGGGGTACAATGAGCAGTTCTTC. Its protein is CASSLGQGYNEQFF.